These 22 T cell receptor beta chains came from one sample sequenced in a study of beta chain features in type 1 diabetes. Study results and limitations: When Type 1 diabetes patients were examined, their TCRB CDR3s proved moderately but significantly shorter in all four CD4+ subsets.

These TCRs' antigens remain unknown. Investigators reverse transcribed all isolated RNA, so they sequenced expressed TCRB transcripts. The data were produced by immunoSEQ multiplex PCR, yet TCRdb's version contains in-frame clones alone and is incomplete. The sample shows 150,000 to 200,000 clones, around 8.6% of them seen only once. Sequences were obtained from central memory CD4+ T cells from blood. The receptors were sampled from a woman aged 18-29 years with type 1 diabetes.

J is TRBJ1-3 and V is TRBV30, with TRBD1 matching over 7 bases. The CDR3 consists of 13 residues. Losses at the gene ends were 7 bases for V and 0 bases for J; bases not matched to a gene: 3. CDR1 GTSNPN and CDR2 SVGIG come from the germline V gene (reference sequence). The CDR3, as DNA: TGTGCCTCGGGACAGAACTCTGGAAACACCATATATTTT. It yields the protein CASGQNSGNTIYF.

The V and J genes are TRBV19 and TRBJ2-3, with TRBD2 matching 10 bases. This CDR3 region has 15 residues. Trimming took 7 bases from V and 2 from J; bases not matched to a gene: 6. The germline V gene encodes CDR1 LNHDA and CDR2 SQIVND (reference sequence). The CDR3 loop is CASIRTSGSTDTQYF. CDR3 nucleotide sequence: TGTGCCAGTATTCGGACTAGCGGATCCACAGATACGCAGTATTTT.

This clone was observed a handful of times. This chain uses TRBV6-1 with TRBJ1-3; D gene uncertain. Germline V gene lookup returns CDR1 MNHNS and CDR2 SASEGT. The germline V and J ends were trimmed by 7 bases and 0 bases, with 13 bases remaining between them. This CDR3 spans 15 amino acids. In DNA, the CDR3 is TGTGCCAGCAAGGCGGGCTCCTACTCTGGAAACACCATATATTTT. It is translated as CASKAGSYSGNTIYF.

This rearrangement joins TRBV5-1 to TRBJ2-3; D is unresolved. V was trimmed by 4 bases and J by 4 bases, leaving 10 bases between them. The CDR3 consists of 13 residues. Germline loops: CDR1 SGHRS, CDR2 YFSETQ. In nucleotides, the CDR3 is TGCGCCAGCAGCATCGACGGGTCAGATACGCAGTATTTT. It is translated as CASSIDGSDTQYF.

In this sample, this clone turned up a few times. V usage is TRBV29-1 and J usage is TRBJ2-3; TRBD2 agrees at 13 bases. The J segment lost 7 bases and the V segment lost 8 bases, leaving 12 bases of the junction unmatched. Per germline, CDR1 SQVTM and CDR2 ANQGSEA. The CDR3 has 15 amino acids. The CDR3 DNA sequence: TGCAGCAACTCTAAATGGACTAGCGGGGGATATACGCAGTATTTT. It is translated as CSNSKWTSGGYTQYF.

This chain links TRBV19 with TRBJ1-2; TRBD1 matches 9 bases. CDR1 is LNHDA, CDR2 SQIVND, per germline (reference sequence). Losses at the gene ends were 5 bases for V and 8 bases for J; bases not matched to a gene: 9. The CDR3 is 14 residues long. CDR3 DNA: TGTGCCAGTAGTCCACCAAGGGACAGGGTCGGCTACACCTTC. Amino acids: CASSPPRDRVGYTF.

The CDR3 DNA reads TGTGCCAGTTCCGAGACGGGAGTGCCCCAGCATTTT. Translated: CASSETGVPQHF. J is TRBJ1-5 and V is TRBV6-6; D remains unclear. V shed 9 bases and J shed 9 bases, with 15 bases lying between them. Germline V gives CDR1 MNHNY, CDR2 SVGAGI (reference sequence). The CDR3 extends over 12 amino acids.

V gene TRBV7-2 combines with J gene TRBJ2-2, with TRBD1 matching over 8 bases. CDR1 is SGHTA and CDR2 is FQGNSA in the germline V gene. V was pared by 4 bases and J by 3 bases, with 4 bases of the junction left unmatched. The CDR3 totals 15 residues. CDR3 coding DNA: TGTGCCAGCAGCTCCCGGGACAGGTACACCGGGGAGCTGTTTTTT. The encoded protein is CASSSRDRYTGELFF.

Only a few counts were recorded for this clone. The gene calls are TRBV7-6 and TRBJ2-5; 8 nucleotides match TRBD2. CDR1 is SGHVS and CDR2 is FNYEAQ in the germline V gene. V shed 5 bases and J 5 bases; nucleotides not matched to a gene: 10. The CDR3 loop spans 15 amino acids. The CDR3 loop is CASSRPRGGHETQYF. CDR3 nucleotides: TGTGCCAGCAGCCGGCCCCGGGGGGGCCATGAGACCCAGTACTTC.

Only a few counts were recorded for this clone. The V call is TRBV11-2, the J call TRBJ2-3; a possible D gene is TRBD2 (6 bases). CDR3 length: 13 amino acids. The germline V gene has CDR1 SGHAT and CDR2 FQNNGV. Between the trimmed V and J ends, which lost 5 bases and 3 bases, there was a span of 9 bases. Here the CDR3 DNA reads TGTGCCAGCAGCAGGGACTGGACAGATACGCAGTATTTT. It translates to CASSRDWTDTQYF.

This clone appeared many times. The chain carries TRBV30 and TRBJ2-2; 9 bases align to TRBD2. Germline CDR1 reads GTSNPN; CDR2 reads SVGIG (reference sequence). The CDR3 is 14 amino acids. V lost 4 bases, J lost 0 bases, and 0 bases stayed unmatched. CDR3 nucleotide sequence: TGTGCCTGGATAGCGGGAGCGAACACCGGGGAGCTGTTTTTT. Amino acids: CAWIAGANTGELFF.

This chain's CDR3 is CASSQERGLTDTQYF. The CDR3 coding sequence is TGCGCCAGCAGCCAAGAGCGGGGGCTCACAGATACGCAGTATTTT. The chain has TRBV4-3 and TRBJ2-3, with D possibly being TRBD2 (7 bases). Trimming took off 0 bases at V and 2 bases at J, with 9 bases between the two ends. CDR1 is LGHNA, CDR2 YSLEER, per germline. The CDR3 is 15 residues long.

The rearrangement links TRBV28 to TRBJ2-4, with TRBD1 matching over 11 bases. CDR1 and CDR2 (germline): MDHEN, SYDVKM. The CDR3 covers 15 residues. Trimming at V came to 6 bases and at J to 8 bases, leaving 9 bases not matched to a gene. The CDR3 region is CASRGTGGKLDIQYF. The CDR3 DNA reads TGTGCCAGCAGGGGGACAGGGGGGAAATTAGACATTCAGTACTTC.

This sequence joins TRBV7-8 and TRBJ1-1; 7 positions match TRBD1. V gave up 5 bases and J gave up 9 bases; unmatched junction bases: 9. CDR1 and CDR2 (germline): SGHVS, FQNEAQ. This CDR3 is 13 amino acids long. CDR3 protein: CASSPDRAGQAFF. CDR3 nucleotides: TGTGCCAGCAGCCCAGACAGGGCAGGCCAAGCTTTCTTT.

CDR3 sequence (DNA): TGTGCCAGCAGTTGGCAGGGCTCTTTGTATAATTCACCCCTCCACTTT. Its protein is CASSWQGSLYNSPLHF. The chain links TRBV6-5 to TRBJ1-6, with D possibly matching TRBD1 (5 bases). This CDR3 is 16 amino acids long. CDR1 is MNHEY, CDR2 SVGAGI, per germline. Trimming removed 4 bases at V and 4 bases at J, with 14 bases between.

The rearrangement uses TRBV4-3 and TRBJ2-2, with D possibly matching TRBD1 (6 bases). Trimming removed 1 base at V and 4 bases at J, with 10 bases between. CDR1 and CDR2 (germline): LGHNA, YSLEER. The CDR3 has 15 residues. CDR3 DNA: TGCGCCAGCAGCCAAGTAACAGGGCCCACCGGGGAGCTGTTTTTT. Translation gives CASSQVTGPTGELFF.

The chain carries TRBV15 and TRBJ1-2; D unclear. Germline-derived CDR1 and CDR2 are LNHNV and YYDKDF (reference sequence). The CDR3 has 13 residues. With 1 base removed from V and 7 bases from J, the gap between germline ends came to 10 bases. The CDR3 nucleotides are TGTGCCACCAGCAGAGGTGAGGGAAGTGGCTACACCTTC. It translates to CATSRGEGSGYTF. Together with reference TRBV15 and TRBJ1-2, the CDR3 gives the full variable domain: DAMVIQNPRYQVTQFGKPVTLSCSQTLNHNVMYWYQQKSSQAPKLLFHYYDKDFNNEADTPDNFQSRRPNTSFCFLDIRSPGLGDTAMYLCATSRGEGSGYTFGSGTRLTVV.

The chain carries TRBV11-2 and TRBJ1-2; unclear D gene. The CDR3 sequence is 13 residues long. From germline, CDR1 is SGHAT and CDR2 FQNNGV. V gave up 1 base and J gave up 6 bases, with 9 bases separating them. CDR3 residues: CASSLAGSNGYTF. CDR3 bases: TGTGCCAGCAGCTTAGCTGGGAGTAATGGCTACACCTTC.

Only a few counts were recorded for this clone. The same CDR3 is also encoded by other DNA sequences in this sample. The V call is TRBV7-2, the J call TRBJ2-3; 11 bases align to TRBD2. After removal of 4 bases from V and 8 bases from J, the junction contained 5 bases not matched to a gene. Germline lookup yields CDR1 SGHTA and CDR2 FQGNSA. The CDR3 is 14 residues long. As DNA, the CDR3 is TGTGCCAGCAGCTCTGGGACTAGCGGAGGTACGCAGTATTTT. Amino acids: CASSSGTSGGTQYF.

The chain recombines TRBV6-5 with TRBJ2-7, with D maybe TRBD2 (6 bases). This CDR3 is built from 14 residues. The germline V gene encodes CDR1 MNHEY and CDR2 SVGAGI. Trimming took 5 bases from V and 2 from J, leaving 13 bases between them. CDR3 sequence (DNA): TGTGCCAGCAGTCTGTCCACGGGGGCCTACGAGCAGTACTTC. Protein product: CASSLSTGAYEQYF.

The rearrangement joins TRBV28 to TRBJ2-5, with TRBD2 matching over 11 bases. Germline V gives CDR1 MDHEN, CDR2 SYDVKM. CDR3 length: 15 amino acids. The trim removed 3 bases at V and 4 bases at J, leaving 4 bases unmatched. The CDR3 loop reads CASSFQGLAGETQYF. The CDR3, as DNA: TGTGCCAGCAGTTTCCAAGGACTAGCGGGAGAGACCCAGTACTTC. Combining the CDR3 with reference TRBV28 and TRBJ2-5 gives the whole variable domain DVKVTQSSRYLVKRTGEKVFLECVQDMDHENMFWYRQDPGLGLRLIYFSYDVKMKEKGDIPEGYSVSREKKERFSLILESASTNQTSMYLCASSFQGLAGETQYFGPGTRLLVL.

The V and J genes are TRBV7-3 and TRBJ2-1; TRBD2 aligns across 7 bases. CDR1 is SGHTA, CDR2 FQGTGA, per germline. CDR3 size: 15 residues. The junction had 7 bases not matched to a gene; V was cut back by 4 bases and J by 4 bases. CDR3 bases: TGTGCCAGCAGCTCCTCGGGACTACTTTACAATGAGCAGTTCTTC. Its protein product is CASSSSGLLYNEQFF.